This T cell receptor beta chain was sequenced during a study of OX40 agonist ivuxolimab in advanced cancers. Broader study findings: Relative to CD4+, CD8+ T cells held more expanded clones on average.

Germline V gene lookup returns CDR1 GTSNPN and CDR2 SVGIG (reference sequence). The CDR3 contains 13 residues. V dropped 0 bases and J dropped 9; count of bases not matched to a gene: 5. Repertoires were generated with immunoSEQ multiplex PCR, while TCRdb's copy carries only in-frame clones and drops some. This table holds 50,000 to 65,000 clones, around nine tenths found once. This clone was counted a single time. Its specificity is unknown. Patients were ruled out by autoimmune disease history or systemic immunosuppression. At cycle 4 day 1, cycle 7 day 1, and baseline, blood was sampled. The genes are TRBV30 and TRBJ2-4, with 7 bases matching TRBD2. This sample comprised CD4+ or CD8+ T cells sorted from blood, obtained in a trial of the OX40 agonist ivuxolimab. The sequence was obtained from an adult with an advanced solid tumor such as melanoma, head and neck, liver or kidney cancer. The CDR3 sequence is CAWSVLGGGIQYF. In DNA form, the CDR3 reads TGTGCCTGGAGTGTGTTAGGCGGGGGCATTCAGTACTTC. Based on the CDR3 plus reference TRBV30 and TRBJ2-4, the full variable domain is SQTIHQWPATLVQPVGSPLSLECTVEGTSNPNLYWYRQAAGRGLQLLFYSVGIGQISSEVPQNLSASRPQDRQFILSSKKLLLSDSGFYLCAWSVLGGGIQYFGAGTRLSVL.